The clone carrying this T cell receptor beta chain was recorded a few times. Antigen specificity is unknown. Each CDR3 protein gets one entry after TCRdb re-called the RT-PCR reads with MiXCR. The sample has about 650,000 distinct CDR3 sequences, 12% to 15% seen once. This sample is part of a study of response to subunit inactivated influenza vaccine. Study results and caveats: T cells newly recruited by each seasonal influenza vaccination are few, the authors suggested.

The germline V and J ends were trimmed by 3 bases and 3 bases, with 15 bases remaining between them. The germline V gene encodes CDR1 MDHEN and CDR2 SYDVKM. CDR3 size: 15 residues. This chain joins TRBV28 and TRBJ2-7; the D gene is possibly TRBD2 (6 bases). Material: PBMCs from blood, obtained less than 15 days before vaccination. The origin of this receptor is a man between 45 and 60 years old who received an inactivated influenza vaccine. CDR3 loop: CASSFERARGYEQYF. The CDR3 coding sequence is TGTGCCAGCAGTTTCGAGCGGGCTCGAGGCTACGAGCAGTACTTC.